This TCR beta chain was sequenced for a study of cytomegalovirus exposure and HLA in healthy donors. The study, taken as a whole, reports: Later analysis reportedly placed an Asian-associated ancestry cluster below the roughly 690-donor mean in N-insertions.

Concerning this clone itself: The antigen is not known.

The V gene's germline CDR1 is MNHNS and CDR2 SASEGT. This CDR3 contains 14 residues. The V and J ends lost 0 bases and 12 bases, in that order; junction bases with no gene match: 6. 60 Vbeta and 13 Jbeta primers were used in PCR. Profiled with immunoSEQ multiplex PCR; TCRdb holds only in-frame clones, not every one. This sample yields just over 150,000 clones, of which around three quarters are seen a single time; just over 3% belongs to the top ten. The sample comprised PBMCs. V is TRBV6-1 and J is TRBJ1-5; TRBD1 matches at 9 bases. The receptor was isolated from a woman aged 40-49 years in good health and CMV-seronegative. CDR3 sequence reads: CASSEAYWGQGQHF. The CDR3 bases are TGTGCCAGCAGTGAAGCGTATTGGGGACAGGGCCAGCATTTT.